Below, 9 T cell receptor beta chains from the same sample are listed, as sequenced in a study of blood T cells in healthy people across ages. The authors ran a second PCR of 7 to 11 cycles using a sample-barcoded 5' primer and a J-beta primer mix. TCRdb fed the 5' RACE reads into MiXCR, producing one record per CDR3 protein. Found here are some 760,000 distinct CDR3 sequences, 20% to 25% of them singletons; the top ten hold approximately 4%. In addition, the sample was reused for a study of T cells of mothers and their children.

The source material was blood. These receptors were taken from a boy aged 5 to 17 in good health.

The chain carries TRBV4-3 and TRBJ1-1, with 10 bases matching TRBD1. The ends lost 0 bases at V and 3 bases at J; junction bases unmatched: 10. The germline CDR1 and CDR2 sequences are LGHNA and YSLEER. The CDR3 has 18 amino acids. CDR3: CASSQDLAGDRGHTEAFF. CDR3 nucleotide sequence: TGCGCCAGCAGCCAAGATTTGGCCGGGGACAGGGGTCACACTGAAGCTTTCTTT.

This clonotype was counted between two and nine times. This chain uses TRBV12-3 or TRBV12-4 with TRBJ2-1; unclear D gene. Trimming stripped 5 bases from V and 6 bases from J, with 5 bases between. The length of the CDR3 is 11 residues. CDR3 amino acids: CASSKVNEQFF. The CDR3 nucleotides read TGTGCCAGCAGTAAAGTCAATGAGCAGTTCTTC.

This clonotype showed up many times. The chain combines TRBV9 with TRBJ2-7, with 11 bases fitting TRBD1. Germline CDR1 is SGDLS and CDR2 is YYNGEE. This CDR3 comprises 15 residues. The J segment lost 1 base and the V segment lost 3 bases, leaving 3 bases of the junction unmatched. As DNA, the CDR3 is TGTGCCAGCAGCGCCGGGACAGGGGGTTCCTACGAGCAGTACTTC. It encodes CASSAGTGGSYEQYF.

The gene calls are TRBV2 and TRBJ2-1; 8 positions agree with TRBD2. The CDR3 extends over 15 amino acids. V dropped 6 bases and J dropped 4; count of bases not matched to a gene: 8. The germline V gene has CDR1 SNHLY and CDR2 FYNNEI. Here the CDR3 reads CASSPTSGPYNEQFF. CDR3 coding DNA: TGTGCCAGCAGCCCTACTAGCGGACCTTACAATGAGCAGTTCTTC.

The V gene is TRBV19, the J gene TRBJ1-2; no reliable D call. Trimming stripped 2 bases from V and 8 bases from J, with 6 bases between. Germline CDR1 LNHDA, CDR2 SQIVND (reference sequence). CDR3 size: 11 residues. CDR3 region: CASSISGGYTF. In DNA form, the CDR3 reads TGTGCCAGTAGTATATCGGGCGGCTACACCTTC.

In this sample, this clonotype turned up a few times. The chain uses TRBV28 and TRBJ2-1; 10 nucleotides match TRBD2. The CDR3 runs to 15 residues. CDR1 is MDHEN, CDR2 SYDVKM, per germline. V lost 2 bases, J lost 5 bases, and 3 bases stayed unmatched. The CDR3 protein is CASSLLAGVNNEQFF. CDR3 bases: TGTGCCAGCAGTTTACTAGCGGGAGTCAACAATGAGCAGTTCTTC.

There are a few counts of this clonotype. The rearrangement links TRBV12-3 or TRBV12-4 to TRBJ1-2, with 10 bases that match TRBD1. The ends lost 4 bases at V and 2 bases at J; junction bases unmatched: 4. This CDR3 is 15 amino acids long. The CDR3 DNA is TGTGCCAGCAGTTATCGGACAGGGGGGAACTATGGCTACACCTTC. It codes for CASSYRTGGNYGYTF.

The chain carries TRBV10-3 and TRBJ1-5, with TRBD1 as a possible D gene (6 bases). Germline values: CDR1 ENHRY, CDR2 SYGVKD. The length of the CDR3 is 13 residues. Trimming took 7 bases from V and 5 from J, leaving 12 bases between them. In DNA form, the CDR3 reads TGTGCCATCACCGGGGGCATCGATCAGCCCCAGCATTTT. Translated: CAITGGIDQPQHF.

The rearrangement joins TRBV12-3 or TRBV12-4 to TRBJ2-2; D remains ambiguous. The CDR3 is 15 amino acids. Between the trimmed V and J ends, which lost 2 bases and 0 bases, there was a span of 7 bases. In DNA, the CDR3 is TGTGCCAGCAGTTTAATGGCAGCGAACACCGGGGAGCTGTTTTTT. This encodes CASSLMAANTGELFF.